This passage covers 5 T cell receptor beta chains from one sample sequenced in a study of T cells in Graves' hyperthyroidism and ophthalmopathy. RNA transcripts yielded amplified TCR beta CDR3 regions. Researchers ran a first-round RT-PCR on the TCR CDR3 using the HTBI primer set. TCRdb itself ran the multiplex PCR reads through MiXCR, one entry per CDR3 protein. This table has about 400,000 distinct CDR3 sequences, 20% to 25% appearing once. Sequencing was performed on blood. The receptors were sampled from a man aged 45-60 years with Graves' hyperthyroidism.

Here the CDR3 reads CASSYSDREVYGYTF. The CDR3 coding sequence is TGTGCCAGCAGTTACTCGGACAGGGAGGTCTATGGCTACACCTTC. The chain has TRBV6-2 or TRBV6-3 and TRBJ1-2; TRBD1 aligns across 8 bases. CDR1 is MNHEY, CDR2 SVGEGT, per germline. The length of the CDR3 is 15 residues. Losses at the gene ends were 0 bases for V and 4 bases for J; bases not matched to a gene: 4.

The V gene is TRBV5-1, the J gene TRBJ2-5; D uncertain. CDR1 is SGHRS and CDR2 is YFSETQ in the germline V gene. V shed 0 bases and J shed 3 bases, with 9 bases lying between them. The CDR3 is 14 amino acids. DNA of the CDR3: TGCGCCAGCAGCTTGGGGGCTTCCGAAGAGACCCAGTACTTC. Amino acids: CASSLGASEETQYF.

This clonotype was seen a few times. The rearrangement uses TRBV28 and TRBJ2-7; 12 nucleotides agree with TRBD1. V shed 6 bases, J shed 3 bases, and the junction held 3 bases outside the gene matches. This CDR3 contains 14 residues. Germline V lookup: CDR1 MDHEN, CDR2 SYDVKM. The CDR3 region is CASRGQGAYYEQYF. The CDR3 DNA is TGTGCCAGCAGGGGACAGGGGGCCTACTACGAGCAGTACTTC.

This clonotype was seen more than once but under ten times. J is TRBJ1-2 and V is TRBV5-1; 8 bases map to TRBD1. Germline CDR1 SGHRS, CDR2 YFSETQ. Trimming removed 2 bases from V and 6 bases from J; junction bases left unmatched: 6. This CDR3 region has 14 residues. The CDR3 nucleotides are TGCGCCAGCAGCTTCCCGGACAGGGTTCATGGCTACACCTTC. Its protein product is CASSFPDRVHGYTF.

This clonotype was picked up a small number of times. The V and J genes are TRBV7-9 and TRBJ2-3; D might be TRBD1 or TRBD2, each matching 5 bases. Per germline, CDR1 SEHNR and CDR2 FQNEAQ (reference sequence). The length of the CDR3 is 14 residues. V lost 3 bases and J lost 5, with 12 bases in between. CDR3 sequence reads: CASSFGGSGDTQYF. The CDR3 DNA sequence: TGTGCCAGCAGCTTTGGGGGTTCAGGAGATACGCAGTATTTT.